Shown below are 7 T cell receptor beta chains from a single sample sequenced in a study of T-cell reconstitution after alpha-beta-depleted transplantation in children. Preparation of the TCRbeta library involved a method that used unique molecular identifiers. MiXCR was run by TCRdb on the PCR reads, yielding one entry per CDR3 protein. There are about 470,000 distinct CDR3 sequences in the sample; roughly two fifths occur only once, and about 30% lies in the top ten. The starting material was PBMCs, obtained before TCRalphabeta/CD19-depleted stem cell transplant. These receptors originate from a girl between 2 and 10 years old with aplastic anemia, due to receive a stem cell transplant.

This clonotype was counted many times. Mismatch with germline at one junction end may stem from a read error. The chain uses TRBV29-1 and TRBJ2-4; 15 positions match TRBD2. Per the germline V gene, CDR1 is SQVTM and CDR2 is ANQGSEA. CDR3 length: 13 residues. In DNA, the CDR3 is TGCAGCGTTGACGGGGGACTAGCGGGAGGCCGCCTATTC. It is translated as CSVDGGLAGGRLF.

The chain combines TRBV5-6 with TRBJ2-3, with D perhaps matching TRBD2 (7 bases). Looked up from germline, CDR1 is SGHDT and CDR2 is YYEEEE. CDR3 length equals 16 residues. V was cut by 0 bases and J by 1 base, with 12 bases left in between. The CDR3 sequence is CASSLGGGRRTDTQYF. CDR3 DNA: TGTGCCAGCAGCTTGGGCGGGGGCAGACGCACAGATACGCAGTATTTT.

This clonotype was recorded a few times. The chain combines TRBV10-3 with TRBJ2-3; 11 bases are a match to TRBD2. CDR1 ENHRY and CDR2 SYGVKD come from the germline V gene. The CDR3 spans 17 residues. The junction had 5 bases not matched to a gene; V was cut back by 3 bases and J by 0 bases. CDR3 coding DNA: TGTGCCATCAGTGAAGGACTAGCGGGCACTAGCACAGATACGCAGTATTTT. It yields the protein CAISEGLAGTSTDTQYF.

This clonotype has ten or more counts. The chain combines TRBV28 with TRBJ2-7; D is unresolved. This CDR3 region has 15 residues. Germline V gene sequence: CDR1 MDHEN, CDR2 SYDVKM. Trimming stripped 4 bases from V and 5 bases from J, with 18 bases between. The DNA of the CDR3 is TGTGCCAGCAGTTGGGTCGGGTGGGCAGGAGACGAGCAGTACTTC. Translated: CASSWVGWAGDEQYF.

At least ten counts were recorded for this clonotype. The junction differs from germline at one of its ends, possibly a read error. This chain uses TRBV5-1 with TRBJ2-1; 15 bases fit TRBD2. Germline V gene data show CDR1 as SGHRS and CDR2 as YFSETQ. The CDR3 spans 15 residues. The CDR3 DNA sequence: TGTGCCAGCAGCCTCGGACTAGCGGGGGGGGATGAGCAGTTCTTC. Protein sequence: CASSLGLAGGDEQFF.

This sequence joins TRBV27 and TRBJ2-7; D perhaps matches TRBD2 (6 bases). CDR1 is MNHEY, CDR2 SMNVEV, per germline (reference sequence). The CDR3 spans 16 residues. The V and J ends lost 8 bases and 1 base respectively, with 21 bases between them. CDR3 protein: CASGSLGLPNSYEQYF. CDR3 sequence (DNA): TGTGCCAGCGGGTCCCTTGGACTACCGAATTCCTACGAGCAGTACTTC.

This clonotype was detected ten times or more. The chain joins TRBV4-2 to TRBJ2-1, with D perhaps matching TRBD2 (5 bases). V gave up 0 bases and J gave up 3 bases, with 18 bases separating them. This CDR3 has 18 amino acids. Germline V gene lookup returns CDR1 LGHNA and CDR2 YNFKEQ. CDR3: CASSQEVGGVGSYNEQFF. The CDR3 region has the DNA TGTGCCAGCAGCCAAGAAGTCGGAGGAGTAGGTAGCTACAATGAGCAGTTCTTC.